One and the same sample provided the 20 T cell receptor beta chains below, sequenced in a study of blood T cell repertoires in COVID-19. The protocol was immunoSEQ multiplex PCR, while the TCRdb copy is restricted to in-frame clones and leaves out a portion. In the table there are 28,000 or so clones, 85% to 90% of which are singletons. The sequenced sample was peripheral blood. These receptors all come from a human donor in a cohort sampled during active COVID-19.

This chain uses TRBV27 with TRBJ2-1; 9 bases fit TRBD2. The junction had 20 bases not matched to a gene; V was cut back by 6 bases and J by 14 bases. In germline, CDR1 is MNHEY, CDR2 SMNVEV (reference sequence). This CDR3 region has 16 residues. For the CDR3, the DNA is TGTGCCAGCAGAAAAGGGGCTAGCGGGGCGGTGCTCAGGGAGTTCTTC. This gives the protein CASRKGASGAVLREFF.

The V call is TRBV28, the J call TRBJ1-4, with TRBD1 matching over 7 bases. The germline V gene encodes CDR1 MDHEN and CDR2 SYDVKM. The CDR3 extends over 15 amino acids. V was clipped by 1 base and J by 4 bases; unmatched bases: 3. The CDR3 sequence: CASSLSTGFNEKLFF. CDR3 bases: TGTGCCAGCAGTTTATCGACAGGGTTTAATGAAAAACTGTTTTTT.

The chain links TRBV12-5 to TRBJ1-2; TRBD1 is a possible D gene (5 bases). CDR1 is LGHNT, CDR2 FRNRAP, per germline. The CDR3 spans 15 residues. V lost 1 base and J lost 1, with 10 bases in between. DNA for the CDR3: TGTGCTAGTGGTTTGGCGGGACTGATTAACTATGGCTACACCTTC. It is translated as CASGLAGLINYGYTF.

The chain employs TRBV29-1 and TRBJ2-5; TRBD2 is a possible D gene (6 bases). Trimming stripped 7 bases from V and 2 bases from J, with 11 bases between. The CDR3 sequence is 12 residues long. Looked up from germline, CDR1 is SQVTM and CDR2 is ANQGSEA. The CDR3, as DNA: TGCAGCGGCGGGACGGTACAAGAGACCCAGTACTTC. This encodes CSGGTVQETQYF.

The gene calls are TRBV20-1 and TRBJ2-7; D remains ambiguous. The CDR3 is made up of 11 amino acids. Trimming removed 7 bases at V and 7 bases at J, with 14 bases between. Per germline, CDR1 DFQATT and CDR2 SNEGSKA (reference sequence). In DNA, the CDR3 is TGCAGTGGTCCGATGTCCGGGGAGCAGTACTTC. The encoded protein is CSGPMSGEQYF.

The chain is built from TRBV28 and TRBJ1-3; D is undetermined. Per the germline V gene, CDR1 is MDHEN and CDR2 is SYDVKM. The CDR3 spans 13 residues. V gave up 6 bases and J gave up 4 bases, with 10 bases separating them. The CDR3 DNA sequence: TGTGCCAGCAGCCTCGTATCGGGAAACACCATATATTTT. This codes for CASSLVSGNTIYF.

This clone was counted once. The rearrangement uses TRBV2 and TRBJ2-3; D is perhaps TRBD2 (6 bases). V was pared by 8 bases and J by 1 base, with 16 bases between. Germline V gene lookup returns CDR1 SNHLY and CDR2 FYNNEI. CDR3 length: 15 residues. Here the CDR3 reads CASGGSGFGTDTQYF. The CDR3 DNA sequence: TGTGCCAGCGGGGGGTCGGGATTTGGCACAGATACGCAGTATTTT.

The chain joins TRBV29-1 to TRBJ2-1; 11 bases map to TRBD2. The CDR3 covers 14 residues. V dropped 7 bases and J dropped 7; count of bases not matched to a gene: 9. Germline loops: CDR1 SQVTM, CDR2 ANQGSEA. CDR3 sequence: CSADLAGGLNEQFF. The CDR3 DNA follows: TGCAGCGCCGACCTAGCGGGGGGTTTGAATGAGCAGTTCTTC.

This clone was seen once. The CDR3, as DNA: TGTGCCAGCAACACAGAGGGCTACACCTTC. It is translated as CASNTEGYTF. The chain joins TRBV21-1 to TRBJ1-2; the table calls TRBD1, which could not be checked here. TRBV21-1 is annotated as a pseudogene. CDR3 length equals 10 residues.

The chain links TRBV2 to TRBJ2-7; 9 bases fit TRBD2. Germline-derived CDR1 and CDR2 are SNHLY and FYNNEI. Losses at the gene ends were 1 base for V and 5 bases for J; bases not matched to a gene: 6. The CDR3 length is 15 residues. The CDR3 DNA follows: TGTGCCAGCAGTGAAGAGGTAGCGGGAGTAAACGAGCAGTACTTC. Protein: CASSEEVAGVNEQYF.

The chain carries TRBV10-3 and TRBJ1-1, with TRBD1 identical over 7 bases. The ends lost 2 bases at V and 4 bases at J; junction bases unmatched: 7. Germline V lookup: CDR1 ENHRY, CDR2 SYGVKD. CDR3 length: 15 amino acids. In DNA form, the CDR3 reads TGTGCCATCAGTGAGACCGGGACAGAGGGCACTGAAGCTTTCTTT. Its protein product is CAISETGTEGTEAFF.

The rearrangement joins TRBV7-2 to TRBJ1-2, with no clear D. The germline gives CDR1 SGHTA, CDR2 FQGNSA. The CDR3 spans 14 residues. The V end lost 2 bases, the J end lost 1 base, and 8 bases lay between the germline ends. The CDR3 coding sequence is TGTGCCAGCAGCTTATTAGTCGGTAACTATGGCTACACCTTC. Its translation: CASSLLVGNYGYTF.

The chain employs TRBV24-1 and TRBJ2-2; the D is unclear. The CDR3 consists of 13 residues. Germline lookup yields CDR1 KGHDR and CDR2 SFDVKD. V was cut by 2 bases and J by 6 bases, with 6 bases left in between. In nucleotides, the CDR3 is TGTGCCACCAGTGATTGGAGCTCCGGGGAGCTGTTTTTT. Protein: CATSDWSSGELFF.

The rearrangement uses TRBV5-1 and TRBJ2-3, with TRBD1 matching 8 bases. J gave up 2 bases and V 4 bases, and 6 bases lay outside the gene matches. CDR1 and CDR2 from the germline V gene are SGHRS and YFSETQ. This CDR3 is 15 amino acids long. CDR3 nucleotides: TGCGCCAGCAGCACACAGGGGGTCCCCACAGATACGCAGTATTTT. This encodes CASSTQGVPTDTQYF.

This sequence joins TRBV19 and TRBJ1-3; TRBD1 might be the D (6 bases). The germline V gene has CDR1 LNHDA and CDR2 SQIVND (reference sequence). The CDR3 totals 14 residues. V lost 10 bases, J lost 4 bases, and 17 bases lay in between. The CDR3 is CATADRAKGNTIYF. CDR3 bases: TGTGCCACCGCGGACAGAGCAAAAGGAAACACCATATATTTT.

The chain is built from TRBV7-9 and TRBJ1-2; D not certain. The CDR3 has 15 residues. The germline V and J ends were trimmed by 5 bases and 6 bases, with 19 bases remaining between them. Germline V CDR1 and CDR2: SEHNR, FQNEAQ (reference sequence). CDR3 loop: CASSHLPGGSDGYTF. CDR3 nucleotides: TGTGCCAGCAGCCATCTTCCGGGAGGTTCGGATGGCTACACCTTC.

CDR3: CASSQPGGSNEQFF. In nucleotides, the CDR3 is TGTGCCAGCAGCCAACCGGGGGGATCAAATGAGCAGTTCTTC. The chain employs TRBV6-6 and TRBJ2-1; 7 bases fit TRBD2. V was pared by 6 bases and J by 7 bases, with 9 bases of the junction left unmatched. CDR1 is MNHNY, CDR2 SVGAGI, per germline (reference sequence). The CDR3 covers 14 residues.

DNA of the CDR3: TGTGCCAGCAGTTACTTTTCCAGCGGGGCCTTAAATACGCAGTATTTT. Translation gives CASSYFSSGALNTQYF. This chain connects TRBV6-5 to TRBJ2-3, with 7 bases aligning to TRBD2. Germline CDR1 MNHEY, CDR2 SVGAGI. Trimming took 1 base from V and 7 from J; bases not matched to a gene: 11. The CDR3 is 16 residues long.

DNA for the CDR3: TGTGCCATCAGTGAACAGGGTGGAATGAGGATCAATGAGCAGTTCTTC. It yields the protein CAISEQGGMRINEQFF. The chain is built from TRBV10-3 and TRBJ2-1; maybe TRBD1 (6 bases). Germline V gene sequence: CDR1 ENHRY, CDR2 SYGVKD. The CDR3 loop spans 16 amino acids. Trimming left V 3 bases short and J 6 bases short, with 18 bases between.

V usage is TRBV5-4 and J usage is TRBJ2-1, with TRBD2 matching 7 bases. Germline lookup yields CDR1 SGHNT and CDR2 YYREEE (reference sequence). The CDR3 contains 16 residues. The V and J ends lost 4 bases and 1 base, in that order; junction bases with no gene match: 8. The chain's CDR3 is CASSPKGRESYNEQFF. CDR3 DNA sequence: TGTGCCAGCAGCCCGAAGGGGCGGGAGTCCTACAATGAGCAGTTCTTC.